Presented here are 27 T cell receptor beta chains from one specimen sequenced in a study of blood T cell repertoires in COVID-19. The assay was immunoSEQ multiplex PCR, and TCRdb's table has in-frame clones only and misses some. Counted here are around 280,000 clones, 70% to 90% occurring once; the ten biggest clones make up roughly 2.1%. Sequenced: peripheral blood. The receptors derive from a woman aged 30 to 39 who had recovered from COVID-19.

In DNA, the CDR3 is TGTGCCAGCAGCTTAAGTCGGGGAATGAACACTGAAGCTTTCTTT. Amino acids: CASSLSRGMNTEAFF. The chain links TRBV7-3 to TRBJ1-1; D remains ambiguous. Germline V gene lookup returns CDR1 SGHTA and CDR2 FQGTGA. The CDR3 is 15 amino acids. Trimming took off 1 base at V and 0 bases at J, with 9 bases between the two ends.

The chain carries TRBV19 and TRBJ1-1; D is possibly TRBD1 (6 bases). CDR3 length equals 14 residues. Germline CDR1 LNHDA, CDR2 SQIVND (reference sequence). V gave up 4 bases and J gave up 1 base, with 10 bases separating them. The chain's CDR3 is CASSTGTTNTEAFF. Written as DNA, the CDR3 is TGTGCCAGTAGTACCGGGACAACGAACACTGAAGCTTTCTTT.

The chain employs TRBV4-1 and TRBJ2-7; 12 bases map to TRBD1. The CDR3 spans 16 residues. Germline V CDR1 and CDR2: MGHRA, YSYEKL. J gave up 5 bases and V 3 bases, and 8 bases lay outside the gene matches. The CDR3 DNA reads as TGCGCCAGCAGCCAGTTCCCGGGACAGGGGGCTGACGAGCAGTACTTC. This codes for CASSQFPGQGADEQYF.

The chain uses TRBV10-3 and TRBJ1-5; D is undetermined. Trimming took off 0 bases at V and 6 bases at J, with 9 bases between the two ends. Germline values: CDR1 ENHRY, CDR2 SYGVKD. There are 14 residues in the CDR3. The CDR3 loop is CAISESEGSQPQHF. CDR3 sequence (DNA): TGTGCCATCAGTGAGTCGGAGGGAAGTCAGCCCCAGCATTTT.

The J gene is TRBJ1-1, the V gene TRBV5-1, with D unclear. The CDR3 extends over 13 amino acids. The germline gives CDR1 SGHRS, CDR2 YFSETQ. V was shortened by 2 bases and J by 0 bases, with 5 bases between the two germline ends. The CDR3 sequence: CASSFQMNTEAFF. In nucleotides, the CDR3 is TGCGCCAGCAGCTTTCAAATGAACACTGAAGCTTTCTTT.

V gene TRBV19 combines with J gene TRBJ1-4; no clear D gene. V lost 5 bases to trimming and J lost 0 bases, with 19 bases between them. The germline V gene has CDR1 LNHDA and CDR2 SQIVND (reference sequence). The CDR3 runs to 18 residues. Here the CDR3 reads CASSPGRGSLATNEKLFF. In nucleotides, the CDR3 is TGTGCCAGTAGTCCCGGTAGAGGCTCCCTTGCAACTAATGAAAAACTGTTTTTT. The whole variable domain, remainder taken from reference TRBV19 and TRBJ1-4, is DGGITQSPKYLFRKEGQNVTLSCEQNLNHDAMYWYRQDPGQGLRLIYYSQIVNDFQKGDIAEGYSVSREKKESFPLTVTSAQKNPTAFYLCASSPGRGSLATNEKLFFGSGTQLSVL.

This CDR3 reads CASSPPIPPGHQETQYF. The CDR3 DNA reads as TGTGCCAGCTCACCACCGATTCCGCCAGGCCACCAAGAGACCCAGTACTTC. The chain recombines TRBV18 with TRBJ2-5; no definite D call. The V gene lost 0 bases and the J gene lost 0 bases, with 14 bases spanning the gap. The CDR3 spans 17 residues. From germline, CDR1 is KGHSH and CDR2 LQKENI.

This clone was counted only a few times. V is TRBV7-8 and J is TRBJ2-7; 7 bases map to TRBD2. CDR1 is SGHVS, CDR2 FQNEAQ, per germline. J gave up 1 base and V 5 bases, and 5 bases lay outside the gene matches. The CDR3 consists of 14 residues. The CDR3 protein is CASSPMGGSYEQYF. Here the CDR3 DNA reads TGTGCCAGCAGCCCTATGGGAGGGTCCTACGAGCAGTACTTC.

The chain is built from TRBV6-1 and TRBJ1-5, with D hard to call. The CDR3 loop spans 14 amino acids. Germline V gene data show CDR1 as MNHNS and CDR2 as SASEGT. Trimming pared 2 bases from V and 7 bases from J, leaving 12 bases between. DNA of the CDR3: TGTGCCAGCAGTGAATCGGGAGGGAACCAGCCCCAGCATTTT. Translation: CASSESGGNQPQHF.

As regards this clone: Other DNA variants within this sample encode the same CDR3. The chain carries TRBV5-1 and TRBJ1-2; unclear D gene. V was trimmed by 0 bases and J by 3 bases, leaving 6 bases between them. The CDR3 length is 13 residues. Germline V gives CDR1 SGHRS, CDR2 YFSETQ. CDR3 sequence (DNA): TGCGCCAGCAGCTTGGACGGAGACTATGGCTACACCTTC. Protein product: CASSLDGDYGYTF.

The rearrangement links TRBV5-6 to TRBJ2-5; 7 bases align to TRBD1. The J call could be wrong; TRBJ2-7 is a better fit for the DNA end. CDR1 SGHDT and CDR2 YYEEEE come from the germline V gene. The CDR3 loop spans 15 amino acids. The CDR3 coding sequence is TGTGCCAGCAGCTTGAGACAGGGCCAGGCGTACGAGCAGTACTTC. Protein product: CASSLRQGQAYEQYF.

Remarks on this clone: Germline and junction disagree at one end, which may indicate a read error. This rearrangement joins TRBV7-7 to TRBJ2-7; tentative D call: TRBD1 (6 bases). This CDR3 contains 15 residues. Germline loops: CDR1 SSHAT, CDR2 FNYEAQ (reference sequence). The CDR3 region is CASSSGHGQSYEQYF. The CDR3 DNA follows: TGTGCTAGCAGCTCGGGACATGGACAATCCTACGAGCAGTACTTC. Variable domain in full (rest from reference TRBV7-7 and TRBJ2-7): GAGVSQSPRYKVTKRGQDVTLRCDPISSHATLYWYQQALGQGPEFLTYFNYEAQPDKSGLPSDRFSAERPEGSISTLTIQRTEQRDSAMYRCASSSGHGQSYEQYFGPGTRLTVT.

V usage is TRBV7-3 and J usage is TRBJ2-6; possible D gene TRBD2, 5 bases. CDR1 is SGHTA, CDR2 FQGTGA, per germline. Trimming cost V 5 bases and J 0 bases, with 17 bases left between them. This CDR3 is 18 amino acids long. The CDR3 DNA reads TGTGCCAGCAGCCGGAGAGGGAATATACTCTCTGGGGCCAACGTCCTGACTTTC. This gives the protein CASSRRGNILSGANVLTF.

V is TRBV2 and J is TRBJ1-2; D is unclear. Germline loops: CDR1 SNHLY, CDR2 FYNNEI. There are 15 residues in the CDR3. V was cut by 2 bases and J by 4 bases, with 14 bases left in between. CDR3: CASSEPDKLGYGYTF. In DNA form, the CDR3 reads TGTGCCAGCAGTGAACCCGACAAGTTAGGCTATGGCTACACCTTC.

This clone came up a few times. In nucleotides, the CDR3 is TGCAGCGTTGTAGGAGGGTTTGCCAACGAGCAGTACTTC. Translation: CSVVGGFANEQYF. This sequence joins TRBV29-1 and TRBJ2-7, with D perhaps matching TRBD2 (6 bases). Germline-derived CDR1 and CDR2 are SQVTM and ANQGSEA. The CDR3 has 13 amino acids. Trimming shortened V by 4 bases and J by 5 bases, and 15 bases separated the two germline ends.

This clone was counted once. The chain carries TRBV5-1 and TRBJ2-1, with 7 bases identical to TRBD2. Germline lookup yields CDR1 SGHRS and CDR2 YFSETQ. V lost 0 bases and J lost 9; bases outside the gene matches: 9. This CDR3 is built from 15 residues. The CDR3 sequence: CASSLAPAGIGEQFF. In nucleotides, the CDR3 is TGCGCCAGCAGCTTGGCTCCAGCGGGAATCGGTGAGCAGTTCTTC.

V is TRBV28 and J is TRBJ2-7; D ambiguous. V was clipped by 3 bases and J by 3 bases, with 12 bases between them. The CDR3 has 14 amino acids. Germline CDR1 reads MDHEN; CDR2 reads SYDVKM. For the CDR3, the DNA is TGTGCCAGCAGTTTTGGGCGCGACGGCTACGAGCAGTACTTC. It encodes CASSFGRDGYEQYF.

V and J are TRBV29-1 and TRBJ1-1, with D unresolved. V gave up 0 bases and J gave up 7 bases, with 6 bases separating them. CDR3 length: 11 residues. From germline, CDR1 is SQVTM and CDR2 ANQGSEA. As DNA, the CDR3 is TGCAGCGTTGAAGATATAAATGAAGCTTTCTTT. The encoded protein is CSVEDINEAFF.

The J gene is TRBJ1-1, the V gene TRBV18, with unresolved D. The V gene lost 2 bases and the J gene lost 1 base, with 8 bases spanning the gap. Germline V gene sequence: CDR1 KGHSH, CDR2 LQKENI. The CDR3 spans 14 residues. CDR3 loop: CASSPGRANTEAFF. DNA of the CDR3: TGTGCCAGCTCACCAGGGCGAGCGAACACTGAAGCTTTCTTT. Filled out from reference TRBV18 and TRBJ1-1, the complete variable domain reads NAGVMQNPRHLVRRRGQEARLRCSPMKGHSHVYWYRQLPEEGLKFMVYLQKENIIDESGMPKERFSAEFPKEGPSILRIQQVVRGDSAAYFCASSPGRANTEAFFGQGTRLTVV.

The V call is TRBV4-3, the J call TRBJ2-3; possibly TRBD1 for D (6 bases). V lost 2 bases, J lost 3 bases, and 6 bases lay in between. Germline-derived CDR1 and CDR2 are LGHNA and YSLEER. CDR3 length: 13 amino acids. Here the CDR3 reads CASSQRGTDTQYF. The CDR3 DNA sequence: TGCGCCAGCAGCCAAAGGGGGACAGATACGCAGTATTTT.

The chain employs TRBV6-5 and TRBJ2-2, with a possible D match to TRBD2 (5 bases). V shed 6 bases and J shed 4 bases, with 9 bases lying between them. The germline V gene encodes CDR1 MNHEY and CDR2 SVGAGI. The CDR3 runs 13 residues. CDR3 sequence (DNA): TGTGCCAGCAGCCGAGGGTTCACCGGGGAGCTGTTTTTT. This sequence encodes CASSRGFTGELFF.

Here the CDR3 reads CASSFPRRSTNEKLFF. CDR3 in DNA: TGTGCCAGCAGCTTCCCCCGGCGGTCAACTAATGAAAAACTGTTTTTT. The chain carries TRBV11-2 and TRBJ1-4; no clear D gene. The V gene's germline CDR1 is SGHAT and CDR2 FQNNGV. Trimming removed 3 bases from V and 0 bases from J, with 11 bases in between. There are 16 residues in the CDR3.

The rearrangement uses TRBV4-1 and TRBJ2-7; TRBD1 aligns across 9 bases. The CDR3 extends over 14 amino acids. The germline V gene encodes CDR1 MGHRA and CDR2 YSYEKL. V lost 2 bases, J lost 2 bases, and 1 base stayed unmatched. CDR3 bases: TGCGCCAGCAGCCAAAACAGGGGGCCCTACGAGCAGTACTTC. Residues: CASSQNRGPYEQYF.

The chain uses TRBV18 and TRBJ2-5; TRBD1 is a possible D gene (5 bases). Germline V lookup: CDR1 KGHSH, CDR2 LQKENI. V dropped 3 bases and J dropped 2 bases, with 13 bases sitting between them. The CDR3 runs 15 residues. This CDR3 is CASSPRQGIQETQYF. CDR3 DNA sequence: TGTGCCAGCTCACCCCGTCAGGGAATACAAGAGACCCAGTACTTC.

This rearrangement joins TRBV19 to TRBJ1-5; tentatively, D is TRBD1 (5 bases). This CDR3 spans 15 amino acids. Germline V lookup: CDR1 LNHDA, CDR2 SQIVND (reference sequence). Trimming took 0 bases from V and 6 from J, leaving 12 bases between them. CDR3 nucleotides: TGTGCCAGTAGTATAGAGGGGGGTGCGAGTCAGCCCCAGCATTTT. The encoded protein is CASSIEGGASQPQHF.

This sequence joins TRBV19 and TRBJ1-1; possible D gene TRBD1, 6 bases. V was trimmed by 1 base and J by 5 bases, leaving 14 bases between them. Per germline, CDR1 LNHDA and CDR2 SQIVND (reference sequence). CDR3 size: 15 residues. The CDR3 DNA reads as TGTGCCAGTAGTATAGCGGGCAGGGGCCAGACTGAAGCTTTCTTT. Amino acids: CASSIAGRGQTEAFF.

V and J are TRBV7-8 and TRBJ2-3, with D tentatively TRBD2 (6 bases). The CDR3 is made up of 17 amino acids. The germline CDR1 and CDR2 sequences are SGHVS and FQNEAQ. Trimming shortened V by 2 bases and J by 0 bases, and 15 bases separated the two germline ends. This CDR3 reads CASSLWSSVTSTDTQYF. In DNA, the CDR3 is TGTGCCAGCAGCTTATGGTCTAGCGTCACTAGCACAGATACGCAGTATTTT.